This TCR beta chain was observed in a study of persistence of HIV-infected CD4 T cells. Losses at the gene ends were 3 bases for V and 4 bases for J; bases not matched to a gene: 4. The length of the CDR3 is 15 residues. Germline values: CDR1 SGHVS, CDR2 FQNEAQ. Findings and limits, study-wide: TCR analyses could not target the rare provirus-carrying CMV-responding cells. CMV- and Gag-responding cells had lower TCRbeta richness than CD3/CD28-responding cells.

Anti-CD3/anti-CD28 beads served as a nonspecific positive control stimulus. Sorting selected CD4+ T cells upregulating both CD40 ligand and CD69. An approximately 17-hour stimulation of CD8-depleted PBMCs used anti-CD28/CD49d costimulation, CD40-blocking antibody and enfuvirtide. Concerning this clone itself: Its specificity is unknown.

This was the immunoSEQ version 4 assay in survey mode. Here immunoSEQ multiplex PCR was the method, and the copy in TCRdb shows in-frame clones only, minus some. The sample contains 40,000 to 45,000 clones, just over 90% of which appear only once. Material: CD4+ T cells sorted from PBMCs after approximately 20-hour stimulation, obtained from a patient who received antiretroviral therapy. The rearrangement uses TRBV7-8 and TRBJ2-7; 12 bases align to TRBD1. This clonotype originated in an adult man with HIV who was CMV-seropositive. The CDR3 sequence is CASSFGTGGQYEQYF. For the CDR3, the DNA is TGTGCCAGCAGCTTTGGGACAGGGGGCCAATACGAGCAGTACTTC.